This T cell receptor (beta chain) was recovered during a study of control samples from healthy donors and cancer patients. The table came from immunoSEQ multiplex PCR; TCRdb's copy has only in-frame clones and leaves some out. The sample lists about 110,000 clones, 75% to 95% occurring once. Germline CDR1 MNHEY, CDR2 SVGAGI. This CDR3 has 13 amino acids. V was shortened by 6 bases and J by 4 bases, with 12 bases between the two germline ends. The sample consisted of blood. This TCR was sampled from a human donor in good health. The donor label of this sample is uncertain. The chain has TRBV6-5 and TRBJ1-2; D gene ambiguous. The CDR3 DNA is TGTGCCAGCAGGTCTGGGTACTCCTATGGCTACACCTTC. It specifies CASRSGYSYGYTF.